Described below is a single TCR beta chain sequence and its context. Its antigen is as yet unknown. Here immunoSEQ multiplex PCR was the method, and the copy in TCRdb shows in-frame clones only, minus some. This sample has some 10,000 clones, with around 80% found just once. After removal of 3 bases from V and 4 bases from J, the junction contained 3 bases not matched to a gene. CDR1 and CDR2 (germline): SGHRS, YFSETQ. This CDR3 comprises 14 residues. These data belong to a study of T cell repertoires in ileal Crohn's disease. Whole-study findings and limits: Within the first postoperative year, endoscopy came at median about 6.9 months.

The time point here: neoterminal ileum biopsy at postoperative endoscopy, about 6 months after surgery. This receptor was identified in an adult with Crohn's disease. Material: ileal tissue. This rearrangement joins TRBV5-1 to TRBJ2-1; 8 nucleotides match TRBD1. For the CDR3, the DNA is TGCGCCAGCAGCTCAGGGGGCGATTACAATGAGCAGTTCTTC. As protein: CASSSGGDYNEQFF.